This TCR beta chain was documented in a study of blood T cell repertoires in COVID-19. Turning to the study itself: Some COVID-19 samples were acute and others convalescent; all came from the United States, Italy and Spain. PBMCs, B-cell-depleted T cells, or T cells were the source of the cDNA or gDNA that made up the material.

Profiled with immunoSEQ multiplex PCR; TCRdb holds only in-frame clones, not every one. The sample holds about 200,000 clones, roughly 85% seen once. The sample was peripheral blood. This clonotype was obtained from a woman of 80 years or more with acute or convalescent COVID-19.

The CDR3 DNA follows: TGTGCCAGCAGCTTAGTTCCGGACAGAAACTATGGCTACACCTTC. Protein: CASSLVPDRNYGYTF. The V and J genes are TRBV7-2 and TRBJ1-2, with a weak D call TRBD1 (6 bases). This CDR3 is 15 amino acids long. Trimming pared 1 base from V and 2 bases from J, leaving 11 bases between. Germline V gene lookup returns CDR1 SGHTA and CDR2 FQGNSA.